These 3 T cell receptor beta chains were all obtained from the same sample, sequenced in a study of T-cell memory formation after mild COVID-19. TCRdb passed the 5' RACE reads through MiXCR, listing each CDR3 protein once. This sample has about 130,000 distinct CDR3 sequences; about 17% occur once, and the top ten carry approximately 5%. The sample comprised PBMCs or a T cell subset sorted from them (not recorded which). Receptors were obtained from a man aged 18 to 29 who had mild COVID-19 (a few samples of this study predate the infection). Cell type and time point are not known.

This clonotype was picked up a small number of times. The genes are TRBV12-3 or TRBV12-4 and TRBJ2-5; 7 nucleotides agree with TRBD2. The CDR3 runs 15 residues. V trimming: 6 bases; J trimming: 1 base; junction bases outside the gene matches: 8. The CDR3 protein is CASSFGGTTQETQYF. CDR3 nucleotides: TGTGCCAGCAGCTTCGGGGGGACGACCCAAGAGACCCAGTACTTC.

This clonotype has only a few counts. This sequence joins TRBV20-1 and TRBJ2-7; 9 positions match TRBD2. The germline V gene encodes CDR1 DFQATT and CDR2 SNEGSKA (reference sequence). The trim removed 6 bases at V and 4 bases at J, leaving 7 bases unmatched. The CDR3 extends over 13 amino acids. As DNA, the CDR3 is TGCAGTGCCCCGGGAGCGGGGGGTTACGAGCAGTACGTC. Its protein product is CSAPGAGGYEQYV.

In this sample, this clonotype turned up a few times. The CDR3, as DNA: TGCGCCAGCAGCTGGCGGGACAGGGGTACCGGTTTCTTT. Its protein is CASSWRDRGTGFF. The V call is TRBV5-1, the J call TRBJ1-1, with TRBD1 matching over 10 bases. J was trimmed by 13 bases and V by 3 bases; bases with no gene match: 9. The CDR3 consists of 13 residues. CDR1 is SGHRS, CDR2 YFSETQ, per germline.